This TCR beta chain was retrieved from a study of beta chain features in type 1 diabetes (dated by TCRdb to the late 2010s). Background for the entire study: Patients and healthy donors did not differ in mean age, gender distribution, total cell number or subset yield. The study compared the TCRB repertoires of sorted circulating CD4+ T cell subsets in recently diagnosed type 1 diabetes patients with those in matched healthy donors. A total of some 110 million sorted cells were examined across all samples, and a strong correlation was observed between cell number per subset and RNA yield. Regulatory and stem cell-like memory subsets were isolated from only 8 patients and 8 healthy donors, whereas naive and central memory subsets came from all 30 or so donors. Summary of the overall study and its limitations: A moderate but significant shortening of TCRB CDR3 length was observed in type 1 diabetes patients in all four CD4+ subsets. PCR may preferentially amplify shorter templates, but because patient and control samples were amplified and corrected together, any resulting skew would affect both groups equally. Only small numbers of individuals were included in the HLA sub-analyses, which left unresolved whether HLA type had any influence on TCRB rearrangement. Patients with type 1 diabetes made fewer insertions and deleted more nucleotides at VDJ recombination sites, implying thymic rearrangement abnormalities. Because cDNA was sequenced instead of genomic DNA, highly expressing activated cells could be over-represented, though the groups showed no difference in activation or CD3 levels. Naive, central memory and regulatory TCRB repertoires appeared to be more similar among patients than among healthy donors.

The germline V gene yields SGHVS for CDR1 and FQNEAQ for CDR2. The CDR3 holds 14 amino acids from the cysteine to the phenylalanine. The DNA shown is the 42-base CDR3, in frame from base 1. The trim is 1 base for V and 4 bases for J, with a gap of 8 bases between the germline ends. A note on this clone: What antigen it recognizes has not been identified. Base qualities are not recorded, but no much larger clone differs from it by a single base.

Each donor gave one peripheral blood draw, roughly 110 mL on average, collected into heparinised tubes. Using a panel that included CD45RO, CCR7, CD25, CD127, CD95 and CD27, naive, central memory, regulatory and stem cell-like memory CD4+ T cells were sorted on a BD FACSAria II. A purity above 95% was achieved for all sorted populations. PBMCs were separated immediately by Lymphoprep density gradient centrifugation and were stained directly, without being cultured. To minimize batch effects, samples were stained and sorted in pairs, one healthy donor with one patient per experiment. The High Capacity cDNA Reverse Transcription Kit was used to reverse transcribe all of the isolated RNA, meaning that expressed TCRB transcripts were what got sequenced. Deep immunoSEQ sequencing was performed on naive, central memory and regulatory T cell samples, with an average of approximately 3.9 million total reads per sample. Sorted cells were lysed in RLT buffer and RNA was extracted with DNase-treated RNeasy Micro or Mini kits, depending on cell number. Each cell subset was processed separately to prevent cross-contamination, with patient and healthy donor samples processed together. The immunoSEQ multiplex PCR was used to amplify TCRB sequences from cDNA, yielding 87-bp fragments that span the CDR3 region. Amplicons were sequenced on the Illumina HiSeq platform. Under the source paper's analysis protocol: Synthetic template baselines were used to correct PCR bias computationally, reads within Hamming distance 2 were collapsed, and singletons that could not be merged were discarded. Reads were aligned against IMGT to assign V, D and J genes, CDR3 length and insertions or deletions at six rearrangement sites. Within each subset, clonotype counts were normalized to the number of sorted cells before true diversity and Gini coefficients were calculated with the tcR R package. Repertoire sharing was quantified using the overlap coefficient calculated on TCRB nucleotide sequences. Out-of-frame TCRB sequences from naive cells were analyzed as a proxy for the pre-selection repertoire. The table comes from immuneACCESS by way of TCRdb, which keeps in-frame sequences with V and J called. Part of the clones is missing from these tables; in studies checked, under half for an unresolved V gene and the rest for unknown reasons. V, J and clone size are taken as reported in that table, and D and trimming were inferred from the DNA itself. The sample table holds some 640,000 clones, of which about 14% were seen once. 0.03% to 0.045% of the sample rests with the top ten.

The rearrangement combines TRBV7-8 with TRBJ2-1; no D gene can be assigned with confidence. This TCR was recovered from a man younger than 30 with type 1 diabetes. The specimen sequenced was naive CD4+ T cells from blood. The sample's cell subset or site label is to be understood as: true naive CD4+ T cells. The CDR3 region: CASSLVGRYNEQFF. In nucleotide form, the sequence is TGTGCCAGCAGCTTAGTAGGGCGATACAATGAGCAGTTCTTC. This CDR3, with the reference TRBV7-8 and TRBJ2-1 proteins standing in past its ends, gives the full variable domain GAGVSQSPRYKVAKRGQDVALRCDPISGHVSLFWYQQALGQGPEFLTYFQNEAQLDKSGLPSDRFFAERPEGSVSTLKIQRTQQEDSAVYLCASSLVGRYNEQFFGPGTRLTVL.